This T cell receptor (beta chain) originates from a study of blood T cell repertoires in COVID-19. CDR1 is WSHSY, CDR2 SAAADI, per germline. V was clipped by 5 bases and J by 8 bases, with 10 bases between them. The CDR3 has 13 residues. The protocol was immunoSEQ multiplex PCR, while the TCRdb copy is restricted to in-frame clones and leaves out a portion. In the table there are approximately 310,000 clones, more than 75% of which are singletons. The TCR was taken from a middle-aged man with active or convalescent COVID-19. The genes are TRBV10-2 and TRBJ1-6, with D hard to call. Source material: peripheral blood. For the CDR3, the DNA is TGCGCCAGCAGTCCCACAATGGATTCACCCCTCCACTTT. Its translation is CASSPTMDSPLHF.